This record concerns one T cell receptor (beta chain) sequence. Sequencing was performed with immunoSEQ multiplex PCR; in TCRdb, only in-frame clones are kept and a portion is missing. Of about 2.2 million clones detected, around 93% appear once; the ten largest clones hold around 1.7%. This entry is derived from a study of shared clonotypes between healthy human individuals. About the study: Donors consisted of a couple of women and three men between 18 and 49.

Germline CDR1 and CDR2: SEHNR and FQNEAQ (reference sequence). This CDR3 comprises 16 residues. After removal of 3 bases from V and 6 bases from J, the junction contained 10 bases not matched to a gene. CD45RO-negative, CCR7-selected cells formed the naive CD8 fraction, which excluded terminally differentiated effector memory CD45RA+ cells. The clonotype was recovered from a man aged 18 to 29 in good health. Some clones in this sample may be carry-over from other donors' samples. Sequencing used naive CD8+ T cells from PBMCs. This chain uses TRBV7-9 with TRBJ2-2; TRBD1 aligns across 7 bases. CDR3 coding DNA: TGTGCCAGCAGCTTCTTCGTAACAGGGGTTTCCGGGGAGCTGTTTTTT. It is translated as CASSFFVTGVSGELFF.